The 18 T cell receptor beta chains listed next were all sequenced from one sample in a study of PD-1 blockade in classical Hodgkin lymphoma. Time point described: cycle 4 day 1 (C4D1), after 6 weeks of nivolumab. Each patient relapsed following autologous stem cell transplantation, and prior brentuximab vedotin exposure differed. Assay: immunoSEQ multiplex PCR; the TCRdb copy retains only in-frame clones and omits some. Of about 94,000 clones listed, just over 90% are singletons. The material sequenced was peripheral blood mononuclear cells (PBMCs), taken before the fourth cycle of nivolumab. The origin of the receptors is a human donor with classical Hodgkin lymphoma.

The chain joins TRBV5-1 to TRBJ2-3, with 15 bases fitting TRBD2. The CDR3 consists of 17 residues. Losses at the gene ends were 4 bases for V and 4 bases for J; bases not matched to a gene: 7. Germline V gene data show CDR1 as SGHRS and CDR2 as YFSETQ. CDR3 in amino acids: CASSQGLAGGSADTQYF. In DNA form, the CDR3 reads TGCGCCAGCAGCCAGGGACTAGCGGGAGGCAGCGCAGATACGCAGTATTTT.

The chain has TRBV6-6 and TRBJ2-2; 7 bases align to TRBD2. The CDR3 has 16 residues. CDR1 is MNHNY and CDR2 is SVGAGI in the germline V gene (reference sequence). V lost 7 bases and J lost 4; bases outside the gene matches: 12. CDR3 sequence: CASKDRLAELTGELFF. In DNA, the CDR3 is TGTGCCAGCAAAGACCGGCTAGCGGAGCTCACCGGGGAGCTGTTTTTT.

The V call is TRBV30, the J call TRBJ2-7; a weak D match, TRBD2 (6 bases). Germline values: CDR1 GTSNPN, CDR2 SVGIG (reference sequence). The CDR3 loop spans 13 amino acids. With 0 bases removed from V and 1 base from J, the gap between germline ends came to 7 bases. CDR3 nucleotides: TGTGCCTGGAGTGTGGGGGGATCCTACGAGCAGTACTTC. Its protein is CAWSVGGSYEQYF.

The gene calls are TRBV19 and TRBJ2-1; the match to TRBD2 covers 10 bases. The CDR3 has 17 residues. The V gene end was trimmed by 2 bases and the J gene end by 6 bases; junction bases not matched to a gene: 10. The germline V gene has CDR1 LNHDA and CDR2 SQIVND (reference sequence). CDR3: CASSISGAGGPPNEQFF. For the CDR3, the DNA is TGTGCCAGTAGTATAAGCGGAGCGGGAGGGCCCCCCAATGAGCAGTTCTTC. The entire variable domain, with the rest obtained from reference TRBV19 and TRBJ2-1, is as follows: DGGITQSPKYLFRKEGQNVTLSCEQNLNHDAMYWYRQDPGQGLRLIYYSQIVNDFQKGDIAEGYSVSREKKESFPLTVTSAQKNPTAFYLCASSISGAGGPPNEQFFGPGTRLTVL.

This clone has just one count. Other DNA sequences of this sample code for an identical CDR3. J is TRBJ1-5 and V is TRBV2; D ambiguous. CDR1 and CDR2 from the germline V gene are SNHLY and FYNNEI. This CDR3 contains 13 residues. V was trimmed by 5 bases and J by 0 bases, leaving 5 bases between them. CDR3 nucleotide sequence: TGTGCCAGCAGTTGGGATAGCAATCAGCCCCAGCATTTT. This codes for CASSWDSNQPQHF.

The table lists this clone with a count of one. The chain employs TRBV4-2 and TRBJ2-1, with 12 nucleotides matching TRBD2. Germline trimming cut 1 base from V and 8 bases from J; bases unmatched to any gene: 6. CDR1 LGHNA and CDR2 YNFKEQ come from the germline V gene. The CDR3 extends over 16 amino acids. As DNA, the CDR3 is TGTGCCAGCAGCCAAGTACTAGCGGGAGGCCAGGATGAGCAGTTCTTC. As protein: CASSQVLAGGQDEQFF.

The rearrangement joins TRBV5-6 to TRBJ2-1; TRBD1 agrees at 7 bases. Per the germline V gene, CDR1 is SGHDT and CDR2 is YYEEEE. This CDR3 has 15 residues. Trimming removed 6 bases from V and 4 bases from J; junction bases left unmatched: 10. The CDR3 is CASTSTGNVYNEQFF. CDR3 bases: TGTGCCAGCACCTCGACAGGGAACGTTTACAATGAGCAGTTCTTC.

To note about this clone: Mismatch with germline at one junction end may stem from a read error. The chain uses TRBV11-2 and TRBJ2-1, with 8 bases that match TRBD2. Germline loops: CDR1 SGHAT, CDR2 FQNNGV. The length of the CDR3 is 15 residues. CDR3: CASSPEKRTGTRPLF. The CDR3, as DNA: TGTGCCAGCAGCCCAGAGAAACGGACCGGGACTAGGCCGCTCTTC.

The CDR3 loop is CASSEGVLGQQETQYF. The CDR3 DNA is TGTGCCAGCAGTGAGGGAGTCCTGGGACAGCAAGAGACCCAGTACTTC. The chain recombines TRBV25-1 with TRBJ2-5; 7 nucleotides line up with TRBD1. Germline CDR1 and CDR2: MGHDK and SYGVNS. V shed 3 bases and J 2 bases; nucleotides not matched to a gene: 9. CDR3 length: 16 amino acids.

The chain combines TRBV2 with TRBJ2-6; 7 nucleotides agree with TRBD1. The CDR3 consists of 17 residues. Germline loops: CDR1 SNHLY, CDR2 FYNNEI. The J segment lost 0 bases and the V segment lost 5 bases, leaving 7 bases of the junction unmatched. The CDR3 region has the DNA TGTGCCAGCAGTCCGGGACAGACCACCTCTGGGGCCAACGTCCTGACTTTC. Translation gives CASSPGQTTSGANVLTF.

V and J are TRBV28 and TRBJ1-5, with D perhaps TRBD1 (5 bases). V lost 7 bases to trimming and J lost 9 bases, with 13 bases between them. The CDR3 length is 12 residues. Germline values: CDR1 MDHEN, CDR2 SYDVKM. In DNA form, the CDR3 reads TGTGCCAGCACTACCCCGAGGGGGCCCCAGCATTTT. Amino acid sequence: CASTTPRGPQHF.

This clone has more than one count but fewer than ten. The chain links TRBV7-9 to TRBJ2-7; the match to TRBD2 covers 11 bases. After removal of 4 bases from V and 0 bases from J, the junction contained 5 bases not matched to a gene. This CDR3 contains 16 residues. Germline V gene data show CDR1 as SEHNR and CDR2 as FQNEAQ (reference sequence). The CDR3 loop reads CASSSGLAGLSYEQYF. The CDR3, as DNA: TGTGCCAGCAGCTCAGGACTAGCGGGTCTCTCCTACGAGCAGTACTTC. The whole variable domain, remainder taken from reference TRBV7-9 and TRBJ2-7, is DTGVSQNPRHKITKRGQNVTFRCDPISEHNRLYWYRQTLGQGPEFLTYFQNEAQLEKSRLLSDRFSAERPKGSFSTLEIQRTEQGDSAMYLCASSSGLAGLSYEQYFGPGTRLTVT.

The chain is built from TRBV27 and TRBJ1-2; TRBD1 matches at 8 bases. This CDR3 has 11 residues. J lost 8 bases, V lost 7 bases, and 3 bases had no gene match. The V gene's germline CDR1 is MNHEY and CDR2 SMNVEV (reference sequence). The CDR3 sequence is CASTGGKGYTF. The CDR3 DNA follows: TGTGCCAGCACAGGGGGCAAAGGCTACACCTTC.

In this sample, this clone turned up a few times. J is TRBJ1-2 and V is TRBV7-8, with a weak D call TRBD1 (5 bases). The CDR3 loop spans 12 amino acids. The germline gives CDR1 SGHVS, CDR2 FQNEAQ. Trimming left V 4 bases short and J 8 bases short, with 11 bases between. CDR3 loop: CASSSQGGGYTF. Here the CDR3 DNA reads TGTGCCAGCAGCTCTCAGGGTGGCGGCTACACCTTC.

CDR3 region: CASSLTGGNLNTEAFF. The CDR3 nucleotides are TGTGCCAGCAGCTTAACCGGGGGTAATTTGAACACTGAAGCTTTCTTT. V gene TRBV7-2 combines with J gene TRBJ1-1, with a weak D call TRBD1 (5 bases). This CDR3 region has 16 residues. CDR1 SGHTA and CDR2 FQGNSA come from the germline V gene. Trimming shortened V by 2 bases and J by 0 bases, and 13 bases separated the two germline ends.

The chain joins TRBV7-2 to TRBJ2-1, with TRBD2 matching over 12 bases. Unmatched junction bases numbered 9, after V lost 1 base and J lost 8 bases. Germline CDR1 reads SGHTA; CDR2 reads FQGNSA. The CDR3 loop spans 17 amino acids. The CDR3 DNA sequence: TGTGCCAGCAGCTTAGTGCCGGCACTAGCGGGAGGATATGAGCAGTTCTTC. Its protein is CASSLVPALAGGYEQFF. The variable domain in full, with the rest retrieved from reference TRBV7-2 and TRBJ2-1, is GAGVSQSPSNKVTEKGKDVELRCDPISGHTALYWYRQSLGQGLEFLIYFQGNSAPDKSGLPSDRFSAERTGGSVSTLTIQRTQQEDSAVYLCASSLVPALAGGYEQFFGPGTRLTVL.

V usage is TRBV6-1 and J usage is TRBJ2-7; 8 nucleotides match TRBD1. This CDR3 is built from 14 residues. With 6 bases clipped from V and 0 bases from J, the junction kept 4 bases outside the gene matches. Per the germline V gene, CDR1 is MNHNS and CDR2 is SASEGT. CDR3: CASRGDRSSYEQYF. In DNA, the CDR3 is TGTGCCAGCAGGGGGGACAGGAGCTCCTACGAGCAGTACTTC.

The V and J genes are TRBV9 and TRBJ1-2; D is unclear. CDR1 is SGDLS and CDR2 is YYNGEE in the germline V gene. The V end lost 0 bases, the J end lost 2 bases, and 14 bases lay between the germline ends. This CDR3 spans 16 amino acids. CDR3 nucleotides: TGTGCCAGCAGCGTAGCGTTAGGGTTTGTAAACTATGGCTACACCTTC. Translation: CASSVALGFVNYGYTF.